This T cell receptor (beta chain) derives from a study of blood T cell repertoires in COVID-19. Study context: Samples taken during acute and convalescent COVID-19 were collected in the United States, Italy and Spain. In each case, the material was cDNA or gDNA derived from T cells, B-cell-depleted T cells, or PBMCs.

The length of the CDR3 is 15 residues. V shed 1 base and J shed 3 bases, with 13 bases lying between them. The germline V gene encodes CDR1 GTSNPN and CDR2 SVGIG (reference sequence). Original methodology: Estimation of nucleated cell counts relied on the amplification of reference gene primers. Sequenced by immunoSEQ multiplex PCR; TCRdb stores in-frame clones only, minus some. V and J calls and clone size follow that table, whereas D and trimming were derived from the DNA. The sample lists 150,000 to 200,000 clones, approximately 85% occurring once. While infection was still active, Seattle patients were enrolled and then followed longitudinally.

The sequencing input was peripheral blood. The sequence came from a woman aged 60-75 years with COVID-19, enrolled during active disease. The V gene is TRBV30, the J gene TRBJ1-5; TRBD1 might be the D (6 bases). This CDR3 is CAWSGGGGINQPQHF. Written as DNA, the CDR3 is TGTGCCTGGAGTGGGGGCGGGGGCATCAATCAGCCCCAGCATTTT.